The 27 T cell receptor beta chains below were found in one sample sequenced in a study of human T cells and chemical hapten exposure. Using its own MiXCR run on the RACE reads, TCRdb lists one record per CDR3 protein. In the table there are about 160,000 distinct CDR3 sequences, around 30% of which are singletons. Noted time point: patch test 3, about 24 weeks after DPC sensitization. Treatment described: therapeutic diphenylcyclopropenone sensitization with weekly scalp DPC. Sequenced material: whole blood, taken in connection with sensitization to the hapten diphenylcyclopropenone (DPC). These receptors were obtained from a woman aged 18-30 years with alopecia areata. Some clones in this sample may be carry-over from other donors' samples.

This clonotype was detected ten times or more. The V gene is TRBV6-2 or TRBV6-3, the J gene TRBJ2-1; 10 bases line up with TRBD2. V shed 7 bases, J shed 6 bases, and the junction held 9 bases outside the gene matches. This CDR3 is built from 15 residues. CDR1 is MNHEY, CDR2 SVGEGT, per germline. In DNA form, the CDR3 reads TGTGCCAGCACTCCAAGCGGGGGGGCCTTCAATGAGCAGTTCTTC. Protein sequence: CASTPSGGAFNEQFF.

The J gene is TRBJ1-5, the V gene TRBV10-3, with D hard to call. Germline loops: CDR1 ENHRY, CDR2 SYGVKD. This CDR3 has 14 amino acids. Trimming stripped 0 bases from V and 4 bases from J, with 7 bases between. The CDR3 DNA follows: TGTGCCATCAGTGAGTCGACCGGGAATCAGCCCCAGCATTTT. Protein product: CAISESTGNQPQHF.

This clonotype came up a few times. This chain connects TRBV3-1 to TRBJ2-7; 8 bases fit TRBD2. The CDR3 loop spans 15 amino acids. Per germline, CDR1 LGHDT and CDR2 YNNKEL (reference sequence). The ends lost 0 bases at V and 1 base at J; junction bases unmatched: 2. The CDR3 loop is CASSQDTSGSYEQYF. The CDR3 nucleotides are TGTGCCAGCAGCCAAGATACTAGCGGATCCTACGAGCAGTACTTC.

The chain employs TRBV6-2 or TRBV6-3 and TRBJ2-1, with 10 bases that match TRBD2. CDR3 length: 17 amino acids. Germline CDR1 is MNHEY and CDR2 is SVGEGT. Unmatched junction bases numbered 12, after V lost 2 bases and J lost 8 bases. Written as DNA, the CDR3 is TGTGCCAGCAGTTACCGATCTAGCGGGGGCCCGAGGTATGAGCAGTTCTTC. It is translated as CASSYRSSGGPRYEQFF.

This clonotype came up a few times. The J gene is TRBJ2-1, the V gene TRBV5-1; possible D gene TRBD2, 6 bases. This CDR3 has 15 amino acids. Trimming pared 0 bases from V and 2 bases from J, leaving 9 bases between. CDR1 and CDR2 (germline): SGHRS, YFSETQ. DNA for the CDR3: TGCGCCAGCAGCTTGGCGGGAGACACCTACAATGAGCAGTTCTTC. Amino acid sequence: CASSLAGDTYNEQFF.

The chain recombines TRBV18 with TRBJ2-7; a weak D match, TRBD1 (6 bases). Trimming cost V 7 bases and J 2 bases, with 15 bases left between them. There are 14 residues in the CDR3. Germline CDR1 KGHSH, CDR2 LQKENI. The CDR3 here is CASFTPGATYEQYF. CDR3 in DNA: TGTGCCAGCTTCACCCCAGGGGCGACCTACGAGCAGTACTTC.

This clonotype was seen only a few times. The chain is built from TRBV27 and TRBJ1-5, with TRBD1 matching over 9 bases. Germline CDR1 is MNHEY and CDR2 is SMNVEV (reference sequence). V gave up 3 bases and J gave up 9 bases; unmatched junction bases: 12. The CDR3 sequence is 16 residues long. CDR3 region: CASSFDRTGVRGPQHF. The CDR3 coding sequence is TGTGCCAGCAGTTTCGACCGGACAGGGGTGAGAGGGCCCCAGCATTTT.

This clonotype was detected a few times. The chain employs TRBV20-1 and TRBJ2-7, with unresolved D. This CDR3 is built from 14 residues. Trimming pared 5 bases from V and 5 bases from J, leaving 19 bases between. Germline V gene lookup returns CDR1 DFQATT and CDR2 SNEGSKA (reference sequence). Here the CDR3 reads CSAGRDARRHEQYF. The CDR3 DNA follows: TGCAGTGCTGGTCGCGACGCGAGGCGCCACGAGCAGTACTTC.

The chain is built from TRBV15 and TRBJ2-5; possibly TRBD2 for D (6 bases). V lost 6 bases and J lost 1, with 12 bases in between. The germline gives CDR1 LNHNV, CDR2 YYDKDF (reference sequence). CDR3 length equals 14 residues. In DNA form, the CDR3 reads TGTGCCACCAGTAAAGCGGGTGTCCAAGAGACCCAGTACTTC. This translates into CATSKAGVQETQYF.

This clonotype appeared a few times. CDR3 protein: CASSVPGLAGAPFYEQYF. The CDR3, as DNA: TGTGCCAGCAGTGTTCCGGGACTAGCGGGAGCACCCTTCTACGAGCAGTACTTC. The V call is TRBV25-1, the J call TRBJ2-7, with 14 bases that match TRBD2. V lost 4 bases to trimming and J lost 3 bases; unmatched junction nucleotides: 11. CDR1 MGHDK and CDR2 SYGVNS come from the germline V gene. The CDR3 totals 18 residues.

This clonotype was counted between two and nine times. The chain uses TRBV18 and TRBJ2-5; 9 bases agree with TRBD1. This CDR3 is 15 amino acids long. J was trimmed by 2 bases and V by 5 bases; bases with no gene match: 6. The germline V gene encodes CDR1 KGHSH and CDR2 LQKENI. Here the CDR3 DNA reads TGTGCCAGCTCAATAGGACAGGGGAAACAAGAGACCCAGTACTTC. Translated: CASSIGQGKQETQYF.

The J gene is TRBJ2-1, the V gene TRBV29-1, with TRBD2 matching over 15 bases. The V gene end was trimmed by 3 bases and the J gene end by 2 bases; junction bases not matched to a gene: 2. Germline loops: CDR1 SQVTM, CDR2 ANQGSEA. The CDR3 runs to 16 residues. The CDR3 spells CSVEGLAGGTYNEQFF. CDR3 DNA: TGCAGCGTTGAGGGACTAGCGGGGGGCACCTACAATGAGCAGTTCTTC.

In its sample, this clonotype was seen a few times. This rearrangement joins TRBV20-1 to TRBJ1-3; D might be TRBD1 (6 bases). V was pared by 1 base and J by 0 bases, with 10 bases between. The CDR3 contains 15 residues. CDR1 is DFQATT and CDR2 is SNEGSKA in the germline V gene (reference sequence). The DNA for the CDR3 is TGCAGTGCTAGAGTTGGAGGGGGCTCTGGAAACACCATATATTTT. It codes for CSARVGGGSGNTIYF.

The chain is built from TRBV15 and TRBJ2-3; the D is unclear. Germline CDR1 LNHNV, CDR2 YYDKDF (reference sequence). This CDR3 is built from 14 residues. Trimming stripped 0 bases from V and 11 bases from J, with 15 bases between. This CDR3 is CATSRDSRGYLQYF. The DNA of the CDR3 is TGTGCCACCAGCAGAGATTCCCGTGGGTATCTGCAGTATTTT. Looking up the rest from reference TRBV15 and TRBJ2-3 gives the full variable domain: DAMVIQNPRYQVTQFGKPVTLSCSQTLNHNVMYWYQQKSSQAPKLLFHYYDKDFNNEADTPDNFQSRRPNTSFCFLDIRSPGLGDTAMYLCATSRDSRGYLQYFGPGTRLTVL.

This clonotype was observed at least ten times. The chain uses TRBV4-1 and TRBJ1-3; the D gene is possibly TRBD1 (5 bases). Trimming left V 3 bases short and J 6 bases short, with 15 bases between. The CDR3 runs to 15 residues. Germline loops: CDR1 MGHRA, CDR2 YSYEKL. CDR3 sequence (DNA): TGCGCCAGCAGCCAGCCCTGGGACGGGCAAAACACCATATATTTT. Residues: CASSQPWDGQNTIYF.

This chain connects TRBV6-6 to TRBJ2-3; 8 bases fit TRBD1. The CDR3 sequence is 16 residues long. Trimming removed 7 bases from V and 1 base from J; junction bases left unmatched: 10. Germline lookup yields CDR1 MNHNY and CDR2 SVGAGI (reference sequence). The CDR3 bases are TGTGCCAGCAAAAAGAAGACAGGGGCGGGCACAGATACGCAGTATTTT. It codes for CASKKKTGAGTDTQYF.

The genes are TRBV21-1 and TRBJ1-5. TRBV21-1 is a documented pseudogene. There are 11 residues in the CDR3. Here the CDR3 DNA reads TGTGCCAGCAGCCCCAGAGGGCCCCAGCATTTT. It specifies CASSPRGPQHF.

This rearrangement joins TRBV4-3 to TRBJ2-7; 9 bases are shared with TRBD1. This CDR3 is built from 14 residues. The germline V gene has CDR1 LGHNA and CDR2 YSLEER. V shed 3 bases, J shed 2 bases, and the junction held 2 bases outside the gene matches. This CDR3 is CASSQDRGTYEQYF. As DNA, the CDR3 is TGCGCCAGCAGCCAGGACAGGGGAACCTACGAGCAGTACTTC.

This clonotype has more than one count but fewer than ten. The chain couples TRBV20-1 to TRBJ2-3; possible D gene TRBD2, 6 bases. Germline V gives CDR1 DFQATT, CDR2 SNEGSKA (reference sequence). This CDR3 has 14 amino acids. V gave up 1 base and J gave up 3 bases, with 11 bases separating them. CDR3 region: CSARGGRYTDTQYF. For the CDR3, the DNA is TGCAGTGCTAGAGGTGGGAGGTATACAGATACGCAGTATTTT.

V usage is TRBV20-1 and J usage is TRBJ2-3, with D unclear. CDR1 DFQATT and CDR2 SNEGSKA come from the germline V gene (reference sequence). The germline V and J ends were trimmed by 6 bases and 4 bases, with 11 bases remaining between them. This CDR3 is 12 amino acids long. CDR3: CSALPAADTQYF. The CDR3 DNA follows: TGCAGTGCGCTGCCGGCGGCAGATACGCAGTATTTT.

The J gene is TRBJ1-6, the V gene TRBV12-5; D might be TRBD1 (5 bases). Germline V gives CDR1 LGHNT, CDR2 FRNRAP. V was clipped by 0 bases and J by 6 bases, with 12 bases between them. This CDR3 comprises 16 residues. CDR3 sequence: CASGLVMGGSNSPLHF. Here the CDR3 DNA reads TGTGCTAGTGGTTTGGTAATGGGGGGGTCTAATTCACCCCTCCACTTT. The entire variable domain, with the rest obtained from reference TRBV12-5 and TRBJ1-6, is as follows: DARVTQTPRHKVTEMGQEVTMRCQPILGHNTVFWYRQTMMQGLELLAYFRNRAPLDDSGMPKDRFSAEMPDATLATLKIQPSEPRDSAVYFCASGLVMGGSNSPLHFGNGTRLTVT.

The chain's CDR3 is CASSPTLAGGIADTQYF. The CDR3 DNA is TGCGCCAGCAGCCCGACATTAGCGGGGGGTATCGCAGATACGCAGTATTTT. The chain combines TRBV4-1 with TRBJ2-3, with 10 bases fitting TRBD2. V was clipped by 4 bases and J by 4 bases; unmatched bases: 11. This CDR3 has 17 amino acids. Germline CDR1 and CDR2: MGHRA and YSYEKL.

The chain has TRBV7-8 and TRBJ2-1, with 7 nucleotides matching TRBD2. The CDR3 sequence is 14 residues long. CDR1 and CDR2 from the germline V gene are SGHVS and FQNEAQ. V shed 5 bases and J 6 bases; nucleotides not matched to a gene: 7. The CDR3 here is CASSLRTRTNEQFF. CDR3 bases: TGTGCCAGCAGCCTACGGACTAGAACCAATGAGCAGTTCTTC.

V usage is TRBV6-2 or TRBV6-3 and J usage is TRBJ2-1; the D is unclear. Trimming stripped 0 bases from V and 1 base from J, with 4 bases between. This CDR3 region has 14 residues. Germline-derived CDR1 and CDR2 are MNHEY and SVGEGT. CDR3 bases: TGTGCCAGCAGTTACTCGGTTTCCTACAATGAGCAGTTCTTC. It encodes CASSYSVSYNEQFF.

The rearrangement joins TRBV13 to TRBJ1-6; 12 nucleotides line up with TRBD1. Germline values: CDR1 PRHDT, CDR2 FYEKMQ (reference sequence). With V trimmed by 5 bases and J by 5 bases, 10 bases remained unmatched. The CDR3 runs 18 residues. The CDR3 loop reads CASSPGRDRGQDNSPLHF. As DNA, the CDR3 is TGTGCCAGCAGCCCCGGAAGGGACAGGGGGCAGGATAATTCACCCCTCCACTTT.

This clonotype showed up just a few times. This chain uses TRBV20-1 with TRBJ2-7; a weak D match, TRBD2 (5 bases). V lost 1 base, J lost 2 bases, and 12 bases lay in between. Germline values: CDR1 DFQATT, CDR2 SNEGSKA (reference sequence). CDR3 length equals 14 residues. The CDR3: CSARGRVGPYEQYF. CDR3 DNA sequence: TGCAGTGCTAGAGGGCGGGTTGGGCCCTACGAGCAGTACTTC.

The CDR3 loop is CAAAAGTGGNQPQHF. The CDR3 nucleotides are TGTGCCGCCGCTGCCGGGACAGGGGGTAATCAGCCCCAGCATTTT. The rearrangement joins TRBV24-1 to TRBJ1-5, with 11 positions matching TRBD1. The CDR3 has 15 amino acids. V was clipped by 12 bases and J by 4 bases; unmatched bases: 10. Looked up from germline, CDR1 is KGHDR and CDR2 is SFDVKD.